This passage covers 29 T cell receptor beta chains from one sample sequenced in a study of shared clonotypes between healthy human individuals. Clones were read by immunoSEQ multiplex PCR, and TCRdb kept only the in-frame ones, dropping some. This table has 2 million to 2.5 million clones, nearly 97% appearing once. The sample taken for sequencing was naive CD4+ T cells sorted from blood. Subset here: CD45RA+ positively selected. Receptors originate from a man younger than 35 in good health.

The chain carries TRBV11-2 and TRBJ2-1, with D possibly TRBD1 on 5 matching bases. There are 13 residues in the CDR3. Trimming left V 2 bases short and J 4 bases short, with 6 bases between. Germline V gives CDR1 SGHAT, CDR2 FQNNGV. The CDR3 sequence: CASSLPGYNEQFF. DNA for the CDR3: TGTGCCAGCAGCTTACCAGGGTACAATGAGCAGTTCTTC.

The rearrangement uses TRBV7-9 and TRBJ1-6; no reliable D call. Germline lookup yields CDR1 SEHNR and CDR2 FQNEAQ (reference sequence). The CDR3 loop spans 13 amino acids. V lost 4 bases and J 7 bases, leaving 8 bases between the germline ends. DNA of the CDR3: TGTGCCAGCAGCTCCTTGGGGAATTCACCCCTCCACTTT. Protein product: CASSSLGNSPLHF.

This chain links TRBV11-2 with TRBJ1-1; TRBD1 is a possible D gene (5 bases). CDR3 size: 14 residues. CDR1 is SGHAT, CDR2 FQNNGV, per germline. V lost 0 bases to trimming and J lost 8 bases, with 13 bases between them. CDR3 residues: CASSLEVRGSEAFF. Written as DNA, the CDR3 is TGTGCCAGCAGCTTAGAAGTTCGGGGCAGCGAAGCTTTCTTT.

The chain links TRBV13 to TRBJ1-2, with D tentatively TRBD1 (6 bases). V was cut by 5 bases and J by 4 bases, with 17 bases left in between. The CDR3 is 15 amino acids. Germline V gene sequence: CDR1 PRHDT, CDR2 FYEKMQ (reference sequence). The CDR3, as DNA: TGTGCCAGCAGCCCCCGACAGGCCCCCCTCTATGGCTACACCTTC. Amino acid sequence: CASSPRQAPLYGYTF.

The CDR3 protein is CAIPEPGANVLTF. The CDR3 DNA reads TGTGCCATTCCGGAGCCTGGGGCCAACGTCCTGACTTTC. This chain uses TRBV6-1 with TRBJ2-6; D is unresolved. The length of the CDR3 is 13 residues. Germline V lookup: CDR1 MNHNS, CDR2 SASEGT. V gave up 10 bases and J gave up 2 bases, with 9 bases separating them.

The V gene is TRBV6-5, the J gene TRBJ2-7; tentatively, D is TRBD2 (6 bases). Trimming removed 11 bases at V and 6 bases at J, with 20 bases between. The CDR3 length is 13 residues. CDR1 is MNHEY, CDR2 SVGAGI, per germline. The CDR3 coding sequence is TGTGCCGCCGGTCGGGGGACCTGGGCCGAGCAGTACTTC. Translating gives CAAGRGTWAEQYF.

The chain is built from TRBV6-4 and TRBJ1-2; a weak D match, TRBD1 (5 bases). Germline V lookup: CDR1 MRHNA, CDR2 SNTAGT. The CDR3 has 13 residues. Trimming removed 6 bases at V and 4 bases at J, with 12 bases between. CDR3 nucleotides: TGTGCCAGCAGCCCGGACACGAGCTATGGCTACACCTTC. It codes for CASSPDTSYGYTF.

The chain links TRBV6-5 to TRBJ1-5; 7 bases agree with TRBD1. Unmatched junction bases numbered 7, after V lost 6 bases and J lost 5 bases. The CDR3 consists of 14 residues. Per germline, CDR1 MNHEY and CDR2 SVGAGI. This CDR3 reads CASSRTGVDQPQHF. For the CDR3, the DNA is TGTGCCAGCAGCCGGACAGGCGTGGATCAGCCCCAGCATTTT.

The chain couples TRBV9 to TRBJ2-7, with 8 positions matching TRBD1. Trimming cost V 5 bases and J 5 bases; bases outside gene matches: 6. CDR1 is SGDLS and CDR2 is YYNGEE in the germline V gene. The CDR3 has 13 amino acids. The CDR3 DNA sequence: TGTGCCAGCAGTGCAGGGGGCTGGGACGAGCAGTACTTC. This encodes CASSAGGWDEQYF.

The V gene is TRBV27, the J gene TRBJ1-5, with a possible D match to TRBD1 (5 bases). V was clipped by 6 bases and J by 0 bases, with 27 bases between them. Germline CDR1 MNHEY, CDR2 SMNVEV (reference sequence). CDR3 length equals 20 residues. The CDR3 reads CASRETGVPIPFYSNQPQHF. The CDR3 nucleotides are TGTGCCAGCAGGGAAACGGGGGTCCCAATCCCCTTTTATAGCAATCAGCCCCAGCATTTT.

V gene TRBV29-1 combines with J gene TRBJ2-5, with D maybe TRBD2 (5 bases). Per germline, CDR1 SQVTM and CDR2 ANQGSEA. This CDR3 is built from 12 residues. V lost 0 bases, J lost 8 bases, and 10 bases lay in between. CDR3 region: CSVEESRGTQYF. In nucleotides, the CDR3 is TGCAGCGTTGAAGAGAGCCGGGGAACCCAGTACTTC.

This chain links TRBV11-1 with TRBJ1-6; tentative D call: TRBD1 (5 bases). Trimming pared 6 bases from V and 6 bases from J, leaving 15 bases between. The CDR3 runs to 15 residues. Germline loops: CDR1 SGHAT, CDR2 FQDESV (reference sequence). The CDR3 region is CASRRSTVGNSPLHF. CDR3 in DNA: TGTGCCAGCAGACGATCGACAGTCGGTAATTCACCCCTCCACTTT.

This chain joins TRBV23-1 and TRBJ1-4; D is ambiguous. TRBV23-1 is an open reading frame, and its role is uncertain. With 0 bases removed from V and 10 bases from J, the gap between germline ends came to 15 bases. The CDR3 runs 15 residues. The CDR3 nucleotides are TGCGCCAGCAGTCAATCTAGTCGAAGGTGGCGAAAACTGTTTTTT. Translating gives CASSQSSRRWRKLFF.

This sequence joins TRBV30 and TRBJ2-7, with TRBD1 matching 9 bases. V lost 0 bases, J lost 0 bases, and 12 bases stayed unmatched. From germline, CDR1 is GTSNPN and CDR2 SVGIG (reference sequence). This CDR3 contains 18 residues. In DNA form, the CDR3 reads TGTGCCTGGAGTGTATTCATTGTAGGGACAGGGCCCTCCTACGAGCAGTACTTC. Its translation is CAWSVFIVGTGPSYEQYF. The full variable domain, with the rest looked up from reference TRBV30 and TRBJ2-7, is SQTIHQWPATLVQPVGSPLSLECTVEGTSNPNLYWYRQAAGRGLQLLFYSVGIGQISSEVPQNLSASRPQDRQFILSSKKLLLSDSGFYLCAWSVFIVGTGPSYEQYFGPGTRLTVT.

This chain uses TRBV6-1 with TRBJ2-7; no definite D call. The germline V and J ends were trimmed by 0 bases and 7 bases, with 25 bases remaining between them. The germline V gene encodes CDR1 MNHNS and CDR2 SASEGT. CDR3 length: 18 residues. The CDR3 protein is CASSEAHARTARGWEQYF. CDR3 bases: TGTGCCAGCAGTGAAGCGCATGCGAGGACGGCTCGCGGTTGGGAGCAGTACTTC.

This clone showed up just once. The V gene is TRBV11-2, the J gene TRBJ2-3; TRBD1 or TRBD2 may be the D gene (5 bases each). Trimming removed 4 bases from V and 0 bases from J, with 11 bases in between. Germline V gene data show CDR1 as SGHAT and CDR2 as FQNNGV. This CDR3 is built from 15 residues. In DNA, the CDR3 is TGTGCCAGCAGCTCTTCCGGGGCTAGCACAGATACGCAGTATTTT. Translation gives CASSSSGASTDTQYF.

V is TRBV6-6 and J is TRBJ1-1; weak D call: TRBD1 (6 bases). Germline values: CDR1 MNHNY, CDR2 SVGAGI (reference sequence). Trimming took off 3 bases at V and 10 bases at J, with 9 bases between the two ends. CDR3 length equals 11 residues. The CDR3 loop is CASSYQQGAFF. The CDR3 nucleotides are TGTGCCAGCAGTTATCAACAGGGAGCTTTCTTT.

This clone was observed once. This same CDR3 is encoded by further DNA sequences in the sample. The chain uses TRBV28 and TRBJ1-2; no clear D. V was clipped by 2 bases and J by 2 bases, with 6 bases between them. The CDR3 covers 13 residues. Germline V lookup: CDR1 MDHEN, CDR2 SYDVKM. The CDR3 sequence is CASSLSRNYGYTF. As DNA, the CDR3 is TGTGCCAGCAGTTTAAGCAGAAACTATGGCTACACCTTC.

The chain is built from TRBV13 and TRBJ2-5; 12 bases map to TRBD2. The germline V gene encodes CDR1 PRHDT and CDR2 FYEKMQ (reference sequence). After removal of 5 bases from V and 3 bases from J, the junction contained 7 bases not matched to a gene. This CDR3 region has 16 residues. The CDR3 bases are TGTGCCAGCAGCCCCGGACTAGCGGGAAAGGAAGAGACCCAGTACTTC. Its translation: CASSPGLAGKEETQYF.

CDR3 protein: CASSPRGLPERRYTF. The CDR3 DNA reads as TGTGCCAGCAGCCCCAGGGGCCTCCCTGAGAGGAGATACACCTTC. The V call is TRBV5-6, the J call TRBJ1-2, with D possibly matching TRBD1 (6 bases). This CDR3 has 15 residues. Between the trimmed V and J ends, which lost 4 bases and 11 bases, there was a span of 24 bases. Germline CDR1 SGHDT, CDR2 YYEEEE.

Of note for this clone: Other DNA sequences from this sample encode an identical CDR3 as well. The chain joins TRBV6-5 to TRBJ1-5; D not resolved. The CDR3 extends over 13 amino acids. CDR1 is MNHEY, CDR2 SVGAGI, per germline. V was shortened by 5 bases and J by 5 bases, with 10 bases between the two germline ends. The CDR3 loop is CASSRSGDQPQHF. The CDR3 bases are TGTGCCAGCAGTCGAAGTGGGGATCAGCCCCAGCATTTT.

The chain recombines TRBV6-5 with TRBJ1-6, with a possible D match to TRBD1 (5 bases). The germline CDR1 and CDR2 sequences are MNHEY and SVGAGI. The CDR3 has 15 residues. V shed 0 bases and J shed 10 bases, with 13 bases lying between them. CDR3 amino acids: CASSYSSGWGSPLHF. The CDR3 region has the DNA TGTGCCAGCAGTTACTCGAGCGGTTGGGGGTCACCCCTCCACTTT.

Remarks on this clone: This CDR3 is also generated by other DNA sequences in the sample. The chain links TRBV18 to TRBJ2-4; D assignment may be TRBD1 or TRBD2 (5 bases each). The CDR3 contains 16 residues. V lost 2 bases to trimming and J lost 0 bases, with 11 bases between them. Germline CDR1 KGHSH, CDR2 LQKENI. The chain's CDR3 is CASSPGAGLAKNIQYF. The CDR3 DNA follows: TGTGCCAGCTCACCAGGGGCAGGACTAGCCAAAAACATTCAGTACTTC.

This CDR3 is CASSLIDNTEAFF. The CDR3 bases are TGTGCCAGCAGTCTTATAGATAACACTGAAGCTTTCTTT. The chain couples TRBV6-6 to TRBJ1-1; no reliable D call. CDR1 is MNHNY, CDR2 SVGAGI, per germline (reference sequence). There are 13 residues in the CDR3. Trimming shortened V by 5 bases and J by 2 bases, and 9 bases separated the two germline ends.

The chain employs TRBV6-6 and TRBJ1-4, with D possibly TRBD1 on 5 matching bases. Germline V gives CDR1 MNHNY, CDR2 SVGAGI (reference sequence). The CDR3 loop spans 15 amino acids. The ends were cut back, 0 bases at V and 8 bases at J, with 13 bases in the middle. CDR3 bases: TGTGCCAGCAGTTACTCGGGGCAGGGAGGGGAAAAACTGTTTTTT. Translation: CASSYSGQGGEKLFF.

Turning to this clone: Other DNA sequences in this specimen translate into the identical CDR3. The rearrangement links TRBV30 to TRBJ2-5; D is uncertain. Trimming took 0 bases from V and 4 from J, leaving 9 bases between them. In germline, CDR1 is GTSNPN, CDR2 SVGIG (reference sequence). CDR3 length: 13 residues. The CDR3 DNA reads as TGTGCCTGGAGTGTACGCAGTTCAGAGACCCAGTACTTC. Translating it yields CAWSVRSSETQYF.

The CDR3 spells CASSTGTGSNTEAFF. Here the CDR3 DNA reads TGTGCCAGCAGTACGGGGACAGGATCGAACACTGAAGCTTTCTTT. The V and J genes are TRBV6-5 and TRBJ1-1; 8 bases line up with TRBD1. The trim removed 5 bases at V and 1 base at J, leaving 6 bases unmatched. This CDR3 region has 15 residues. CDR1 MNHEY and CDR2 SVGAGI come from the germline V gene.

V is TRBV30 and J is TRBJ1-2; D is ambiguous. CDR3 size: 14 residues. Per germline, CDR1 GTSNPN and CDR2 SVGIG (reference sequence). V was trimmed by 0 bases and J by 1 base, leaving 9 bases between them. The CDR3 is CAWSVGQNNYGYTF. In nucleotides, the CDR3 is TGTGCCTGGAGTGTTGGCCAAAATAACTATGGCTACACCTTC.

The chain combines TRBV5-6 with TRBJ2-3; unclear D gene. Germline V gives CDR1 SGHDT, CDR2 YYEEEE. The CDR3 is made up of 11 amino acids. Trimming pared 5 bases from V and 3 bases from J, leaving 4 bases between. Here the CDR3 reads CASSATDTQYF. As DNA, the CDR3 is TGTGCCAGCAGTGCTACAGATACGCAGTATTTT. The full variable domain, its missing parts supplied by reference TRBV5-6 and TRBJ2-3, is DAGVTQSPTHLIKTRGQQVTLRCSPKSGHDTVSWYQQALGQGPQFIFQYYEEEERQRGNFPDRFSGHQFPNYSSELNVNALLLGDSALYLCASSATDTQYFGPGTRLTVL.